This TCR beta chain was recorded in a study of T cell changes during pregnancy in multiple sclerosis (dated by TCRdb to about 2019). Context from the whole study: The study examined how the T cell repertoire changed over the course of pregnancy in women with multiple sclerosis.

The germline V gene specifies ENHRY as CDR1 and SYGVKD as CDR2. Relative to germline, V is missing 6 bases and J is missing 4 bases, with 9 bases of the junction outside any gene match. Counted from cysteine to phenylalanine, this CDR3 has 14 amino acids. The read is trimmed to its CDR3 DNA, 42 bases read in frame from base 1. Preparation of the library involved the immunoSEQ multiplex PCR assay. TCRdb's version of the immuneACCESS table is confined to in-frame rearrangements and falls short of the full clone set. An unresolved V gene accounts for under half of the shortfall where checked; the remainder is of unknown origin. The table for this sample lists roughly 80,000 clones; 93% of them were counted only once. The leading ten clones occupy roughly 2.5% of the sample. As for this clone: The target of this receptor is not known. No much larger clonotype is one base removed from it; base qualities were not supplied.

The sequenced sample was peripheral blood, obtained in the second trimester of pregnancy. This chain joins TRBV10-3 to TRBJ2-7, and TRBD1 aligns with 7 junction nucleotides. The receptor comes from a female donor with multiple sclerosis, enrolled in a pregnancy study. The CDR3 in this case is CAIRNSGQKYEQYF. The DNA is as follows: TGTGCCATCAGGAACTCGGGACAGAAATACGAGCAGTACTTC.